One and the same sample provided the 6 T cell receptor beta chains below, sequenced in a study of shared clonotypes between healthy human individuals. Generated by immunoSEQ multiplex PCR, the TCRdb table keeps only in-frame clones and is missing some. The data hold about 480,000 clones, with 70% to 80% observed a single time. The sample comprised PBMCs. Receptor source: a woman aged 40-49 years in good health. Some clones in this sample may be carry-over from other donors' samples.

The V call is TRBV19, the J call TRBJ2-4, with D possibly TRBD1 on 5 matching bases. Germline CDR1 reads LNHDA; CDR2 reads SQIVND (reference sequence). V shed 8 bases and J shed 9 bases, with 23 bases lying between them. The CDR3 is 15 amino acids. For the CDR3, the DNA is TGTGCCAGTCGGAAACAGGAAGGAACGTTGGCCATTCAGTACTTC. Translated: CASRKQEGTLAIQYF.

For this clone: This same CDR3 is encoded by further DNA sequences in the sample. The CDR3 DNA follows: TGTGCCAGCAGTTCCGGGACCGGGACTGGAAACACCATATATTTT. As protein: CASSSGTGTGNTIYF. The chain uses TRBV28 and TRBJ1-3, with D perhaps TRBD1 (5 bases). The V end was cut by 4 bases, the J end by 2 bases, with 12 bases between. The CDR3 is 15 residues long. Germline V CDR1 and CDR2: MDHEN, SYDVKM.

The chain uses TRBV28 and TRBJ2-7, with D possibly matching TRBD2 (6 bases). V lost 7 bases to trimming and J lost 6 bases, with 19 bases between them. The germline V gene encodes CDR1 MDHEN and CDR2 SYDVKM. CDR3 size: 14 residues. The CDR3 loop reads CASTLSSGLREQYF. The CDR3 bases are TGTGCCAGCACACTCTCGAGCGGGCTGCGCGAGCAGTACTTC.

The rearrangement links TRBV19 to TRBJ1-5; no definite D call. The germline V gene encodes CDR1 LNHDA and CDR2 SQIVND (reference sequence). CDR3 size: 16 residues. Between the trimmed V and J ends, which lost 3 bases and 2 bases, there was a span of 14 bases. The CDR3 loop reads CASSIPSFIGNQPQHF. Written as DNA, the CDR3 is TGTGCCAGTAGTATTCCCTCGTTTATAGGCAATCAGCCCCAGCATTTT.

The chain uses TRBV6-1 and TRBJ2-1; no clear D gene. The CDR3 runs to 12 residues. Germline V gives CDR1 MNHNS, CDR2 SASEGT. Trimming left V 7 bases short and J 1 base short, with 5 bases between. The CDR3 DNA follows: TGTGCCAGCAAGGCATCCTACAATGAGCAGTTCTTC. Translating gives CASKASYNEQFF.

This sequence joins TRBV7-2 and TRBJ2-1; 8 bases are a match to TRBD2. The CDR3 length is 14 residues. Germline loops: CDR1 SGHTA, CDR2 FQGNSA. Trimming cost V 5 bases and J 9 bases; bases outside gene matches: 9. The CDR3 region is CASSRTSSLGEQFF. CDR3 DNA sequence: TGTGCCAGCAGCCGGACTAGCTCCCTGGGTGAGCAGTTCTTC. The full variable domain, its missing parts supplied by reference TRBV7-2 and TRBJ2-1, is GAGVSQSPSNKVTEKGKDVELRCDPISGHTALYWYRQSLGQGLEFLIYFQGNSAPDKSGLPSDRFSAERTGGSVSTLTIQRTQQEDSAVYLCASSRTSSLGEQFFGPGTRLTVL.